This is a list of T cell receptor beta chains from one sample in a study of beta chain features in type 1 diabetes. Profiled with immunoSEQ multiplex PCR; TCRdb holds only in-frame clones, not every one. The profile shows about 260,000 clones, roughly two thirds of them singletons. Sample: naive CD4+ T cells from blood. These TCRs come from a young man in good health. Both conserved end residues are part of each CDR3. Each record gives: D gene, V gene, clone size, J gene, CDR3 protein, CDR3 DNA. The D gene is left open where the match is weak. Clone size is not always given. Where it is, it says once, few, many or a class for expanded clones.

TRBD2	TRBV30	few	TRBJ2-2	CAWSVAGPIGELFF	TGTGCCTGGAGTGTAGCGGGGCCTATAGGGGAGCTGTTTTTT
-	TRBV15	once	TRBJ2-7	CATSFGVSPGWEQYF	TGTGCCACCAGCTTCGGGGTGTCACCCGGGTGGGAGCAGTACTTC
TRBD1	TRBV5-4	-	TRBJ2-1	CASSLGTGGYNEQFF	TGTGCCAGCAGCTTGGGGACAGGGGGCTACAATGAGCAGTTCTTC
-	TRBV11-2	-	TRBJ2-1	CASSRRYNEQFF	TGTGCCAGCAGCCGGAGATACAATGAGCAGTTCTTC
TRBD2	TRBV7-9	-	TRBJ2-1	CASMASGVYNEQFF	TGTGCCAGCATGGCTAGCGGGGTTTACAATGAGCAGTTCTTC
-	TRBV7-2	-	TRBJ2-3	CASSLALGDTQYF	TGTGCCAGCAGCTTAGCGCTGGGAGATACGCAGTATTTT
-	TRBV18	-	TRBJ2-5	CASSPPGQETQYF	TGTGCCAGCTCACCACCGGGCCAAGAGACCCAGTACTTC
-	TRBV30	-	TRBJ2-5	CAWSVRETQYF	TGTGCCTGGAGTGTCAGGGAGACCCAGTACTTC
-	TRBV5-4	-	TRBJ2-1	CASSLETGRYNEQFF	TGTGCCAGCAGCTTGGAGACAGGGAGGTACAATGAGCAGTTCTTC
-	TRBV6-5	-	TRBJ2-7	CASSYWSGGFPYEQYF	TGTGCCAGCAGTTACTGGTCAGGGGGGTTTCCCTACGAGCAGTACTTC
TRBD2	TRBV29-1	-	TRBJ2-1	CSVHGLAGTEQFF	TGCAGCGTTCATGGGCTAGCGGGCACCGAGCAGTTCTTC
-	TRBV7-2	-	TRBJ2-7	CASSLLVATAEQYF	TGTGCCAGCAGCTTACTAGTAGCGACGGCCGAGCAGTACTTC
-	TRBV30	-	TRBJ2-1	CAWRGTRKQFF	TGTGCCTGGAGGGGAACACGTAAGCAGTTCTTC
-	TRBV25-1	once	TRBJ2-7	CASSDRGGEQYF	TGTGCCAGCAGTGACCGAGGGGGCGAGCAGTACTTC
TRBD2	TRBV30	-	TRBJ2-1	CAWGTSGNEQFF	TGTGCCTGGGGGACTAGCGGCAATGAGCAGTTCTTC
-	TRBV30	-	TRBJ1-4	CAYRGAASTNEKLFF	TGTGCTTATCGGGGTGCGGCTTCAACTAATGAAAAACTGTTTTTT
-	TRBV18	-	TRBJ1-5	CASSPGVRQPQHF	TGTGCCAGCTCACCAGGGGTTCGTCAGCCCCAGCATTTT
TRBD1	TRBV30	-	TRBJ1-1	CSLHTIGGQYTEAFF	TGTTCACTGCACACGATAGGGGGCCAGTACACTGAAGCTTTCTTT
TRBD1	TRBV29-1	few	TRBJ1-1	CSDGQGNTEAFF	TGCAGCGATGGACAGGGGAACACTGAAGCTTTCTTT
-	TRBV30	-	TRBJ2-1	CAWSEVNLAFF	TGTGCCTGGAGTGAAGTAAACCTCGCGTTCTTC
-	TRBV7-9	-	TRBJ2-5	CASSWLGAAGETQYF	TGTGCCAGCAGCTGGCTCGGGGCTGCTGGAGAGACCCAGTACTTC
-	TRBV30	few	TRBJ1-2	CAWSAGSNYGYTF	TGTGCCTGGAGTGCGGGCAGCAACTATGGCTACACCTTC
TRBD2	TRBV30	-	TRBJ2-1	CAWSRAGGPRNEQFF	TGTGCCTGGAGTAGGGCGGGAGGGCCGCGAAATGAGCAGTTCTTC
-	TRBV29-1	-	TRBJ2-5	CSVGGSQETQYF	TGCAGCGTTGGGGGCAGCCAAGAGACCCAGTACTTC
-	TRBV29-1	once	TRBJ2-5	CSAGRAQETQYF	TGCAGCGCCGGTAGGGCCCAAGAGACCCAGTACTTC
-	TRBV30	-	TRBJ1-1	CAWKTGPGMNTEAFF	TGTGCCTGGAAGACAGGTCCGGGGATGAACACTGAAGCTTTCTTT
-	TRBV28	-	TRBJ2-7	CASRGGRKSSYEQYF	TGTGCCAGCCGCGGTGGGCGGAAGAGCTCCTACGAGCAGTACTTC
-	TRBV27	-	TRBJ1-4	CASSLSRQTNEKLFF	TGTGCCAGCAGTTTATCGAGGCAGACTAATGAAAAACTGTTTTTT
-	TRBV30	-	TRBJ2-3	CAWRQGTFTDTQYF	TGTGCCTGGAGGCAAGGGACCTTCACAGATACGCAGTATTTT
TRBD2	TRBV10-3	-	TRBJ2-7	CAISQGTSGSLGEQYF	TGTGCCATCAGTCAGGGGACTAGCGGGAGTTTAGGCGAGCAGTACTTC
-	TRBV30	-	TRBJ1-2	CAWSKPGSYGYTF	TGTGCCTGGAGTAAGCCAGGGAGCTATGGCTACACCTTC
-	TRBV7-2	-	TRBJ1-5	CASTTKMGQPQHF	TGTGCCAGCACCACCAAGATGGGTCAGCCCCAGCATTTT
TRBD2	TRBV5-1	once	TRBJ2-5	CASSLAGLAGETQYF	TGCGCCAGCAGCTTGGCCGGGTTAGCGGGAGAGACCCAGTACTTC